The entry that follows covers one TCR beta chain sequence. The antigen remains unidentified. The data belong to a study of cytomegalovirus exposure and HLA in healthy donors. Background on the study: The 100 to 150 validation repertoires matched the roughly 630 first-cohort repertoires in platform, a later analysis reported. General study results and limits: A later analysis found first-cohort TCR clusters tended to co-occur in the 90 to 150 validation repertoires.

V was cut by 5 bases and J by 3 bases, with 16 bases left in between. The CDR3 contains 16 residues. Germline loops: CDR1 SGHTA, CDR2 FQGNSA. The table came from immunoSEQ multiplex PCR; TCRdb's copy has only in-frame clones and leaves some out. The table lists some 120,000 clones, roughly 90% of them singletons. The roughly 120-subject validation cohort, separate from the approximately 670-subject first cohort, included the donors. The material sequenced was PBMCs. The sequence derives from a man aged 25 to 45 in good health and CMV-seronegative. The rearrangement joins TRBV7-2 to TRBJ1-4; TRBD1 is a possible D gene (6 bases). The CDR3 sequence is CASSNAPGASNEKLFF. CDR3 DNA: TGTGCCAGCAGCAACGCTCCAGGGGCCTCTAATGAAAAACTGTTTTTT.